This TCR beta chain is from a study of blood T cells in healthy people across ages (dated by TCRdb to about 2015). A note on the overall study: Template switching captured roughly one uniquely barcoded TCR beta cDNA molecule per two T cells in model experiments. The donors were split into four age groups: young (average around 15 years), middle-aged (roughly 39), aged (approximately 59) and long-lived (roughly 77). To avoid experimental bias, donors of different ages were distributed randomly across sequencing lanes. To track age-related changes in TCR beta repertoire diversity, the study relied on deep sequencing normalized with unique cDNA molecular identifiers. The study analyzed two additional independent replicas of 1 million unique cDNA reads from the same blood draw for two donors, one aged 18 to 30 and one aged 80 or older.

Comment on this clonotype: The antigen it binds to is not known. No base-level quality is on record; no much larger clone is a single base apart.

The donors were some 39 Caucasian individuals from Russia, aged roughly 6 to 100 years, who were systemically healthy. Each donor gave roughly 9.5 milliliters of peripheral blood, collected into EDTA-treated Vacutainer tubes. Ficoll-Paque density-gradient centrifugation was used to isolate PBMCs, with at least 6.5 million per sample. Trizol reagent was used to extract total RNA from the PBMCs, yielding at least 5.5 micrograms per sample. The percentages of naive CD45RAhigh/CD27high T cells were determined by flow cytometry on a PBMC aliquot from every donor. The study at large found these results: Observed TCR beta diversity correlated strongly with the percentage of naive T cells measured by flow cytometry. As age increased, observed TCR beta diversity per million T cells dropped in a roughly linear way, and a significant reduction was already evident by age 40. Conclusive comparison of naive and antigen-experienced compartments was prevented by the profiling of bulk unsorted PBMCs. Because the CMV infection status of the donors was unknown, age-related changes in expanded clonotypes may potentially have been confounded. Compared with the aged group, more naive CD4+ T cells, fewer expanded clones and increased TCR diversity were shown by the long-lived group, suggesting age selection. Estimates of total diversity based on one million sequenced T cells were regarded as lower bounds and as underestimates.

Receptor libraries were prepared by 5' RACE. The instrument given in TCRdb is Illumina HiSeq 2500. A second PCR of roughly 6 to 11 cycles was run with a J-beta primer mix and a sample-barcoded 5' primer. Each TCR beta cDNA molecule received a unique molecular identifier from a template-switch 5' adaptor carrying 12 random nucleotides. Each sample yielded at least 2.5 million CDR3-containing paired-end reads. First-strand cDNA synthesis was performed from all RNA using the Mint cDNA synthesis kit, with priming by a TRBC-specific oligonucleotide. Following uracil-DNA glycosylase treatment, all cDNA underwent a first 18-cycle PCR with the universal primers M1SS and BC2_uni_R. Turning to the authors' computational methods: For normalization, 1 million high-quality reads, each with a distinct molecular identifier, were randomly selected from each sample. Instead of being binned into consensus sequences, reads with shared molecular identifiers were discarded. MiTCR, set to a Q25 quality threshold and the strictest error-elimination algorithm, was used for CDR3 identification, clonotype clustering and error correction. A nonparametric unseen species model using Euler transformation provided a lower-bound estimate of total TCR beta diversity. In TCRdb, the public reads were trimmed at Q25 with fastp and aligned with MiXCR, with productive beta chains retained. CDR3 protein sequences are deduplicated, and each keeps its most common genes and DNA. TCRdb, not the authors, supplied the V and J calls. In all, the sample holds some 800,000 distinct CDR3 sequences, and under 45% of those were seen once. Roughly 18% of the sample is in the top ten clones.

Based on the germline V gene (reference sequence), the CDR1 and CDR2 sequences are MNHNY and SVGAGI. Including cysteine and phenylalanine, the CDR3 has 16 amino acids. Only the CDR3 DNA stays, 48 bases, in frame from base 1. The V end loses 0 bases and the J end loses 5 bases, and a stretch of 14 bases separates them. Recombination connected TRBV6-6 to TRBJ2-1; no D gene call is confident. The TCR originated in a man between 60 and 75 years old in good health. The specimen was blood. The CDR3 is CASSYSRFGSDNEQFF. The DNA reads TGTGCCAGCAGTTACTCGCGGTTTGGCAGTGACAATGAGCAGTTCTTC.